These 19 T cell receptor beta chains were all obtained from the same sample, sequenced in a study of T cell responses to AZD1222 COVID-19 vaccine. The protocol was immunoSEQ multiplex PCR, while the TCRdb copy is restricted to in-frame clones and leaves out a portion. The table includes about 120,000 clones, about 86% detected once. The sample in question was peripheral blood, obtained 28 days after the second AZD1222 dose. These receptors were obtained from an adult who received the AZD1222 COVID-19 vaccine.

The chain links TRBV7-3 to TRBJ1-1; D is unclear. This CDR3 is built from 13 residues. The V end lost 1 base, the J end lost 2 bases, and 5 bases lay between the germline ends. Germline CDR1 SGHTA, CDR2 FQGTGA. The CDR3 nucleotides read TGTGCCAGCAGCTTAATCGATAACACTGAAGCTTTCTTT. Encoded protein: CASSLIDNTEAFF.

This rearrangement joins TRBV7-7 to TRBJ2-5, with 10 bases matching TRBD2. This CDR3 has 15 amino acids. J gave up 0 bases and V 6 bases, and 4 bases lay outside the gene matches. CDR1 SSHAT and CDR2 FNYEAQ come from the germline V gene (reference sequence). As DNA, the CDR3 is TGTGCCAGCAGTCTCGGACTAGCGGACCAAGAGACCCAGTACTTC. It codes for CASSLGLADQETQYF.

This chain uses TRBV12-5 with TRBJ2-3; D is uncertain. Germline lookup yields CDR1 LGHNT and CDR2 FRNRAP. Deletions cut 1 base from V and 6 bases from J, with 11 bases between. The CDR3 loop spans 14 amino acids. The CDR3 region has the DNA TGTGCTAGTGGTTTGGGCCAACCGGCGGATACGCAGTATTTT. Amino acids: CASGLGQPADTQYF.

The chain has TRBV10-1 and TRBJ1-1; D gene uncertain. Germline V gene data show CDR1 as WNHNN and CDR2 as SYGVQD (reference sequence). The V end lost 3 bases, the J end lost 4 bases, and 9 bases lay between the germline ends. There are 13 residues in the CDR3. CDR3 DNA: TGCGCCAGCAGTGATAGAGGGAGCACTGAAGCTTTCTTT. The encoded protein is CASSDRGSTEAFF.

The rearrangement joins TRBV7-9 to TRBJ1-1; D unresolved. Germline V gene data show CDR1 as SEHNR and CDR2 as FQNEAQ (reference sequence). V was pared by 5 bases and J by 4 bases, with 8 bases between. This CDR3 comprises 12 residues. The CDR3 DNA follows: TGTGCCAGCAGCCACGACGGCACTGAAGCTTTCTTT. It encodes CASSHDGTEAFF.

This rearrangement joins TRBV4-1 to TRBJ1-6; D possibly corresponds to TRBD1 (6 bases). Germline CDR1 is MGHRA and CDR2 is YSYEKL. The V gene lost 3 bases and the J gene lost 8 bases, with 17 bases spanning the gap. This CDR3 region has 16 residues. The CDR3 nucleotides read TGCGCCAGCAGCCAGATCGCCGGACAGAGGGATTCACCCCTCCACTTT. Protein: CASSQIAGQRDSPLHF.

CDR3 DNA: TGTGCCACCAGTGACCCAGACAGGGGCGGGAGTGGCTACACCTTC. Translated, it gives CATSDPDRGGSGYTF. The gene calls are TRBV24-1 and TRBJ1-2, with 8 bases matching TRBD1. Germline V gene data show CDR1 as KGHDR and CDR2 as SFDVKD. This CDR3 is 15 amino acids long. V shed 4 bases, J shed 7 bases, and the junction held 10 bases outside the gene matches.

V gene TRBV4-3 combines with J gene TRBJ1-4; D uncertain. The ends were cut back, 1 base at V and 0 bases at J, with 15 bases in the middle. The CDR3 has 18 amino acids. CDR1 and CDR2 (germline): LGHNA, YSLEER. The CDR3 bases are TGCGCCAGCAGCCAAGGCCAGTCCCCAACCCCAACTAATGAAAAACTGTTTTTT. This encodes CASSQGQSPTPTNEKLFF.

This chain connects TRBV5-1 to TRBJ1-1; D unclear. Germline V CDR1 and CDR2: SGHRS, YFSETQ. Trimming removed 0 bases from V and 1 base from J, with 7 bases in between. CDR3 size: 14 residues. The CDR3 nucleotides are TGCGCCAGCAGCTTGGATGGCCAGAACACTGAAGCTTTCTTT. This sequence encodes CASSLDGQNTEAFF.

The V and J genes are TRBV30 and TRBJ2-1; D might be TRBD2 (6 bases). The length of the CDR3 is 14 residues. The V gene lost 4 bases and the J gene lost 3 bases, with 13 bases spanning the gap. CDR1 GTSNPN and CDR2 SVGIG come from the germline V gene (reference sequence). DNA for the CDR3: TGTGCCTGGAACCCGGGACTCATCTACAATGAGCAGTTCTTC. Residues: CAWNPGLIYNEQFF.

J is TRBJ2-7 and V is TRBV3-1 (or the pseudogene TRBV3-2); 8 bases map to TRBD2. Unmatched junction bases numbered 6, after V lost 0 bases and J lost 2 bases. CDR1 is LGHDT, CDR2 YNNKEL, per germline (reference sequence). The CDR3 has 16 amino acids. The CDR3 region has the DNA TGTGCCAGCAGCCAAGAATGGCGGGGGGACACCTACGAGCAGTACTTC. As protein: CASSQEWRGDTYEQYF.

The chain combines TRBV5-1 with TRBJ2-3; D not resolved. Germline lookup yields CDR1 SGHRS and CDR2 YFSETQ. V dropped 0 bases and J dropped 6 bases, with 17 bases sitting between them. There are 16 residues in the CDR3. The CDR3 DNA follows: TGCGCCAGCAGCTTGGGGCGCAGCCCCTCGTTTGATACGCAGTATTTT. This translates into CASSLGRSPSFDTQYF. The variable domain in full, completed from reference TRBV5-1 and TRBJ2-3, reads KAGVTQTPRYLIKTRGQQVTLSCSPISGHRSVSWYQQTPGQGLQFLFEYFSETQRNKGNFPGRFSGRQFSNSRSEMNVSTLELGDSALYLCASSLGRSPSFDTQYFGPGTRLTVL.

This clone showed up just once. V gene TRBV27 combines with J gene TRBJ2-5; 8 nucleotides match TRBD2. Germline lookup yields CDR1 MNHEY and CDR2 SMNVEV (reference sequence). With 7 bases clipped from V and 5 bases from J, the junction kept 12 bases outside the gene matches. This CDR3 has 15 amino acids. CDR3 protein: CASKFPAGVFETQYF. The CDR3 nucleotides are TGTGCCAGCAAGTTTCCAGCGGGAGTTTTTGAGACCCAGTACTTC.

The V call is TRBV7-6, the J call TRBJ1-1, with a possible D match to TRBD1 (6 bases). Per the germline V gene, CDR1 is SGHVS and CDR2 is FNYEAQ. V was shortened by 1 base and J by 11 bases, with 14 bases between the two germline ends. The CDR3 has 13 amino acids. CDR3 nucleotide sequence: TGTGCCAGCAGCTTAGGTTCAGGGGCTGCTGCTTTCTTT. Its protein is CASSLGSGAAAFF.

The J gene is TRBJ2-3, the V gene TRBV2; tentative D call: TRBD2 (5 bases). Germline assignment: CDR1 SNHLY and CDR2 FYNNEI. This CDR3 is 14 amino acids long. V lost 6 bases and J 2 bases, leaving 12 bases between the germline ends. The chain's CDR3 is CASRDWDYTDTQYF. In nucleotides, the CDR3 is TGTGCCAGCAGGGACTGGGATTACACAGATACGCAGTATTTT.

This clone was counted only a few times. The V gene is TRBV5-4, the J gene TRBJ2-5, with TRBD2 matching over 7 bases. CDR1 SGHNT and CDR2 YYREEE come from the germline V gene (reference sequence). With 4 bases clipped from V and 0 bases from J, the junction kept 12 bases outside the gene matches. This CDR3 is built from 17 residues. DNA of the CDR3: TGTGCCAGCAGCATCAGAGGCGGGGGACGATACCAAGAGACCCAGTACTTC. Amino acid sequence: CASSIRGGGRYQETQYF.

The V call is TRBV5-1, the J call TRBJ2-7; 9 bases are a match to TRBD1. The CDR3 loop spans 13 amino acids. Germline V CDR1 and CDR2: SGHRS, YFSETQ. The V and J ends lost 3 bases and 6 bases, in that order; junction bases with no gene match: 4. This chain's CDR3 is CASSYGQGPEQYF. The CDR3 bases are TGCGCCAGCAGCTACGGACAGGGGCCCGAGCAGTACTTC.

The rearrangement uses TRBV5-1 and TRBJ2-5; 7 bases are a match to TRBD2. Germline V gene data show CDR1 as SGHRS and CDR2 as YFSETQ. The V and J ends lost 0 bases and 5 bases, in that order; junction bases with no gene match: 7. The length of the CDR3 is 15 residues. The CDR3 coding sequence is TGCGCCAGCAGCTTGGGCGGGAGCGATTCGGAGACCCAGTACTTC. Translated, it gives CASSLGGSDSETQYF.

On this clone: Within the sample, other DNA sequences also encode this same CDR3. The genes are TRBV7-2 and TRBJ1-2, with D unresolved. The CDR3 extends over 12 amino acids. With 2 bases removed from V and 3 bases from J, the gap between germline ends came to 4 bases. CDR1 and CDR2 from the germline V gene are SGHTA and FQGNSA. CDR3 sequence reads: CASSLRDYGYTF. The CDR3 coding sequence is TGTGCCAGCAGCTTAAGGGACTATGGCTACACCTTC.